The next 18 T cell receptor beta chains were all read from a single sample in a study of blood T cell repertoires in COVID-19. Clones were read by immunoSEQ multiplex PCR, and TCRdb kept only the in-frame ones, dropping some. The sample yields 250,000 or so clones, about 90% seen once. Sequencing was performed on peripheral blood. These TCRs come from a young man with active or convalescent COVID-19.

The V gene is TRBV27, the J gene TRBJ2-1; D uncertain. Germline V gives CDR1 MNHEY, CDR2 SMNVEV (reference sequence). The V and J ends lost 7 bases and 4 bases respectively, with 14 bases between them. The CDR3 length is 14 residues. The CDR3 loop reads CASTGLENYNEQFF. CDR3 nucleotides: TGTGCCAGCACTGGGCTCGAAAATTACAATGAGCAGTTCTTC.

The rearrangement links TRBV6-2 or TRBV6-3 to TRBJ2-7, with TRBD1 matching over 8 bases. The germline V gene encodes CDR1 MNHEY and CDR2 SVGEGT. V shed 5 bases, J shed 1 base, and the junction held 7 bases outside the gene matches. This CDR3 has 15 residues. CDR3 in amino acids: CASSVTGALSYEQYF. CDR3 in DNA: TGTGCCAGCAGTGTGACAGGGGCGTTATCCTACGAGCAGTACTTC.

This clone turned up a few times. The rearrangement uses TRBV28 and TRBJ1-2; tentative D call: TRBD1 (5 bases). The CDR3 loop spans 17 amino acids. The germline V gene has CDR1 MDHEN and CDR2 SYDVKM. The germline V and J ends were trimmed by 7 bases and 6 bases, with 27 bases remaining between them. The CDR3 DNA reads TGTGCCAGCAATTTCCCGTCGGGGGGTTGGGGATCGGATGGCTACACCTTC. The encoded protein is CASNFPSGGWGSDGYTF.

The CDR3 nucleotides are TGTGCCTGGAGTGTAGACAGGGATAGCCTTTATAGCAATCAGCCCCAGCATTTT. Translated, it gives CAWSVDRDSLYSNQPQHF. The rearrangement links TRBV30 to TRBJ1-5; 7 bases match TRBD1. V shed 0 bases, J shed 0 bases, and the junction held 11 bases outside the gene matches. The CDR3 totals 18 residues. CDR1 GTSNPN and CDR2 SVGIG come from the germline V gene (reference sequence). The whole variable domain, remainder taken from reference TRBV30 and TRBJ1-5, is SQTIHQWPATLVQPVGSPLSLECTVEGTSNPNLYWYRQAAGRGLQLLFYSVGIGQISSEVPQNLSASRPQDRQFILSSKKLLLSDSGFYLCAWSVDRDSLYSNQPQHFGDGTRLSIL.

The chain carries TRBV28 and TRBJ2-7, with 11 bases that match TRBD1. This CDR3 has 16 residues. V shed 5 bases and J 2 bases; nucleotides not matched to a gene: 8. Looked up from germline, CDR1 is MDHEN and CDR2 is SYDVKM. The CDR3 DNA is TGTGCCAGCAGTACTCCGGGACAGGGGGTCCCCTACGAGCAGTACTTC. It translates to CASSTPGQGVPYEQYF.

In DNA form, the CDR3 reads TGTGCCAGCAGTCAGAGACAGGGTGGGGGCCAGCCCCAGCATTTT. Protein: CASSQRQGGGQPQHF. The chain links TRBV2 to TRBJ1-5, with TRBD1 matching over 7 bases. Per the germline V gene, CDR1 is SNHLY and CDR2 is FYNNEI. V trimming: 5 bases; J trimming: 7 bases; junction bases outside the gene matches: 11. This CDR3 comprises 15 residues.

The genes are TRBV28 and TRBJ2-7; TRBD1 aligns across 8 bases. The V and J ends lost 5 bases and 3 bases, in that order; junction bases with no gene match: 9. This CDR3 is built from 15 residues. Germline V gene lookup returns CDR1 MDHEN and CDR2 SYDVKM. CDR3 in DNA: TGTGCCAGCAGTCCCGGAGGGACAGGAAACTACGAGCAGTACTTC. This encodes CASSPGGTGNYEQYF.

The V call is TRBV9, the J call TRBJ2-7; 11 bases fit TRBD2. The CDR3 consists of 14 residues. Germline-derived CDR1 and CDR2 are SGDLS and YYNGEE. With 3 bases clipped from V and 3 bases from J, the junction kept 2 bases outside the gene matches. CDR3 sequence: CASSALAGDYEQYF. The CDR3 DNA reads TGTGCCAGCAGCGCACTAGCGGGAGACTACGAGCAGTACTTC.

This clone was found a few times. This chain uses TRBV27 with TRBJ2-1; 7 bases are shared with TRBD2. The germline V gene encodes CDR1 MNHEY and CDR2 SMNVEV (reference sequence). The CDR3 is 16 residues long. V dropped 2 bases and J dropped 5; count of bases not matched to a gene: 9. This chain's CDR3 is CASSLLEAGRNNEQFF. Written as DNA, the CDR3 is TGTGCCAGCAGTTTACTCGAAGCGGGAAGAAACAATGAGCAGTTCTTC.

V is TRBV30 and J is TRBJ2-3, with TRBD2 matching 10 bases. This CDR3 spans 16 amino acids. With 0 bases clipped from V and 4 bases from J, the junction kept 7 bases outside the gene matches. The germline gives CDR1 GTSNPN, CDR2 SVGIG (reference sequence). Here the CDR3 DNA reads TGTGCCTGGAGTGTACCCAGCGGGGGGGCCGCAGATACGCAGTATTTT. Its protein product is CAWSVPSGGAADTQYF.

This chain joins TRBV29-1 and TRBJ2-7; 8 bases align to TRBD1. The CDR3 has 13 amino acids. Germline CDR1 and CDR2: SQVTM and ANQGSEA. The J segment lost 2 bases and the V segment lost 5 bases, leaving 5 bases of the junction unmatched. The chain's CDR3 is CSVSWTGPYEQYF. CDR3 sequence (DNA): TGCAGCGTTTCCTGGACAGGGCCCTACGAGCAGTACTTC.

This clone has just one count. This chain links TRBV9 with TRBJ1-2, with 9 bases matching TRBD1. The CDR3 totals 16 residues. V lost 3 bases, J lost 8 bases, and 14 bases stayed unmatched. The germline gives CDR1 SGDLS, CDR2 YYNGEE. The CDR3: CASSEPNRGRRKGYTF. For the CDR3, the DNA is TGTGCCAGCAGCGAACCGAACAGGGGGCGACGAAAAGGCTACACCTTC.

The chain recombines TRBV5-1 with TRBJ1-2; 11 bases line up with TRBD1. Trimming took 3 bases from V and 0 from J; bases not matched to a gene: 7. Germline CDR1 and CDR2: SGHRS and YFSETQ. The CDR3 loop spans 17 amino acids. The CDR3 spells CASSSGTGGLANYGYTF. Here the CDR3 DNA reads TGCGCCAGCAGCTCCGGGACAGGGGGATTAGCTAACTATGGCTACACCTTC.

The CDR3 DNA is TGTGCCAGCAGCCTGCGGAACACCATATATTTT. Protein product: CASSLRNTIYF. The rearrangement uses TRBV7-8 and TRBJ1-3; unclear D gene. Trimming took 5 bases from V and 7 from J, leaving 6 bases between them. Germline V gene sequence: CDR1 SGHVS, CDR2 FQNEAQ. The CDR3 is 11 amino acids.

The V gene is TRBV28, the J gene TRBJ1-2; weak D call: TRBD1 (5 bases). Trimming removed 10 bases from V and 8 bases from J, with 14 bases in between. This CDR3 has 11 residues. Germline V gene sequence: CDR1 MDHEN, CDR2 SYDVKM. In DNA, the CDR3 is TGTGCCACGCAGACAGCGGGGGGCTACACCTTC. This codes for CATQTAGGYTF.

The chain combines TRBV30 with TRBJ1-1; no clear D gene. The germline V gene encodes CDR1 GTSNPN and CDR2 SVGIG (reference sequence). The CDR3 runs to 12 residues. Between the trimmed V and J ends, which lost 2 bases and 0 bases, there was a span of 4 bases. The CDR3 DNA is TGTGCCTGGAGTCGAGTGAACACTGAAGCTTTCTTT. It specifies CAWSRVNTEAFF.

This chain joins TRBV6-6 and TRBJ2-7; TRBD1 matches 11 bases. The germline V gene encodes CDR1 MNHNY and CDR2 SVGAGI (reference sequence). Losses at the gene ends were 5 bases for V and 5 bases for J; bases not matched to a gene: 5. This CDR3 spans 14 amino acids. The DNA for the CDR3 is TGTGCCAGCAGTCACCGGGACAGGGGGGACGAGCAGTACTTC. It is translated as CASSHRDRGDEQYF.

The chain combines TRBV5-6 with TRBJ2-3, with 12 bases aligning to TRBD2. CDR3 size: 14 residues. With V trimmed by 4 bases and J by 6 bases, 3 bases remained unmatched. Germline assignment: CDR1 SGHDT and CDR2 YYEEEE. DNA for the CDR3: TGTGCCAGCAGCCCTAGCGGGAGGGGCGATACGCAGTATTTT. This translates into CASSPSGRGDTQYF. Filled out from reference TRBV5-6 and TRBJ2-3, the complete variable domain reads DAGVTQSPTHLIKTRGQQVTLRCSPKSGHDTVSWYQQALGQGPQFIFQYYEEEERQRGNFPDRFSGHQFPNYSSELNVNALLLGDSALYLCASSPSGRGDTQYFGPGTRLTVL.